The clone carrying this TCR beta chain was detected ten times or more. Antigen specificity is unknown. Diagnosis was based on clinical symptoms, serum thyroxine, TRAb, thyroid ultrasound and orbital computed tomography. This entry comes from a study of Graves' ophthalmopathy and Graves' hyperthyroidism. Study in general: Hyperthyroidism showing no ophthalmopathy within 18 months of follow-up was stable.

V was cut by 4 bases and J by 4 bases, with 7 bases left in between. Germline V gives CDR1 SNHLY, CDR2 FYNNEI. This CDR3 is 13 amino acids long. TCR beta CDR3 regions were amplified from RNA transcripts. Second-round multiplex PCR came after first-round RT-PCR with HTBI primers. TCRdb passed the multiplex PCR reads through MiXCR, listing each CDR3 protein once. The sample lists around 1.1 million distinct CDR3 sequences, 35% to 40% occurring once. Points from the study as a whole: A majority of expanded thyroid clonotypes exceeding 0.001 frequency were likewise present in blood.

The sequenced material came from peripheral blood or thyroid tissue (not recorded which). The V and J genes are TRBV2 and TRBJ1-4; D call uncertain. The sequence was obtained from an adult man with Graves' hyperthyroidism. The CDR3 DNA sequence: TGTGCCAGCAGTGTAAGGAGTAATGAAAAACTGTTTTTT. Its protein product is CASSVRSNEKLFF.